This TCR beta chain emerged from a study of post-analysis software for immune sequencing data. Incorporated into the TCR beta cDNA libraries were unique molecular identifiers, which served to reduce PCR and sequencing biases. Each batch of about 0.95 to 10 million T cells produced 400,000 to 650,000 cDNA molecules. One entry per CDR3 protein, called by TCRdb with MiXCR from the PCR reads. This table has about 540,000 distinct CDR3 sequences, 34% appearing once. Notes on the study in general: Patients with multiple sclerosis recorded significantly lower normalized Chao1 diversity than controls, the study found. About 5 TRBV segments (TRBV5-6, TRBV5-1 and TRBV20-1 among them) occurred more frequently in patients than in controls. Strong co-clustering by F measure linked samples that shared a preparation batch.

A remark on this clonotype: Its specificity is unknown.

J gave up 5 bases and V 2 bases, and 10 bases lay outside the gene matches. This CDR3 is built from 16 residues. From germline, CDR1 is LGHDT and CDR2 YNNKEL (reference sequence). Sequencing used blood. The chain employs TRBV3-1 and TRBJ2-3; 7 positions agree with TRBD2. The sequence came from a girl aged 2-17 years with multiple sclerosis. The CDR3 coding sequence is TGTGCCAGCAGCCAAAAACCGGGACTACGTATAGATACGCAGTATTTT. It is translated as CASSQKPGLRIDTQYF.